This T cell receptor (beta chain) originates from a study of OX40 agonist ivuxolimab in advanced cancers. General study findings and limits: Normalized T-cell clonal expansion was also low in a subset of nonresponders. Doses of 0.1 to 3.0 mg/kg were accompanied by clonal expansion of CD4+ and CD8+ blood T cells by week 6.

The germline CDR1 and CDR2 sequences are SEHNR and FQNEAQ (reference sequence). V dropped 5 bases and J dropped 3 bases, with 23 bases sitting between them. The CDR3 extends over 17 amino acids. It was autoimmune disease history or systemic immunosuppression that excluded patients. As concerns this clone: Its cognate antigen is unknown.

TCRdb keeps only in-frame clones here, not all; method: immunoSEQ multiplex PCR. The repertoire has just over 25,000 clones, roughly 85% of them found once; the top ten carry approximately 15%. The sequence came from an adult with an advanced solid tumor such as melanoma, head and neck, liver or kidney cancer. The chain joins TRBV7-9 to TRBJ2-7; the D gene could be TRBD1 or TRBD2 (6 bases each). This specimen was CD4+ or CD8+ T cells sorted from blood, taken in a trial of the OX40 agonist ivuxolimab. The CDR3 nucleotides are TGTGCCAGCAGCCCCCACGGGGCGGGGAAGGGGGTCTACGAGCAGTACTTC. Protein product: CASSPHGAGKGVYEQYF.